The source of this T cell receptor beta chain is a study of cytomegalovirus exposure and HLA in healthy donors. Study as a whole: The study's early data release held roughly 91 million unique TCRs from HLA-typed donors.

Overall study results and limits: In vitro assays verified that a few CMV-associated chains recognized CMV antigens specifically. With further analysis later on, most CMV-associated TCR beta chains appeared HLA-restricted.

At sampling all donors were nominally healthy, likely with unrecorded immune exposures. The trim removed 5 bases at V and 4 bases at J, leaving 3 bases unmatched. The germline gives CDR1 SGHAT, CDR2 FQNNGV. The CDR3 totals 14 residues. A multiplex PCR was run with 60 Vbeta primers and 13 Jbeta primers. Some clones are missing from TCRdb's copy, which holds only in-frame ones; the method was immunoSEQ multiplex PCR. The top ten clones hold 2% to 2.5% of a sample with roughly 90,000 clones, over 80% of them seen once. Turning to this clone: Antigen: not known.

The TCR was taken from a man aged 18 to 30 in good health and CMV-seronegative. The chain uses TRBV11-2 and TRBJ2-1; 9 nucleotides line up with TRBD1. Sequencing used PBMCs. The CDR3 spells CASSGGTGYNEQFF. The CDR3 DNA is TGTGCCAGCAGCGGCGGGACAGGGTACAATGAGCAGTTCTTC.